Sequencing of this TCR beta chain was carried out in a study of blood T cell repertoires in COVID-19. Study-level information: The United States, Italy and Spain supplied acute and convalescent COVID-19 samples. T cells, B-cell-depleted T cells, or PBMCs provided the cDNA or gDNA that served as material.

Study processing details: Reference gene primer amplification yielded estimated nucleated cell counts. The data were produced by immunoSEQ multiplex PCR, yet TCRdb's version contains in-frame clones alone and is incomplete. From that table come the V and J calls and clone size; the DNA was used to work out D and trimming. Of under 250,000 clones in the sample, around 83% were seen once. The germline CDR1 and CDR2 sequences are MNHEY and SVGAGI. This CDR3 comprises 14 residues. Trimming took 7 bases from V and 10 from J; bases not matched to a gene: 9. In terms of age and location, participants ranged from roughly 18 to 90 years and lived in about 25 US areas.

Source material: PBMCs or T cells enriched from blood (not recorded which). The genes are TRBV6-5 and TRBJ1-6; 8 bases match TRBD1. This receptor was obtained from a middle-aged woman with acute COVID-19. DNA for the CDR3: TGTGCCAGCACGGTACGGACAGGGCTGTCACCCCTCCACTTT. Its protein is CASTVRTGLSPLHF.